This entry concerns a single T cell receptor (beta chain). As processed by the authors: Counts of nucleated cells, estimated from reference gene primer amplification, were obtained. Profiling relied on immunoSEQ multiplex PCR, and the TCRdb table lists in-frame clones only, not all of them. V, J and clone size are those of that table, while D and trimming were read from the DNA. The data hold around 150,000 clones, with 80% observed a single time. The record originates from a study of blood T cell repertoires in COVID-19. Participants' own reports of clinical history determined their cohort assignment. Between the trimmed V and J ends, which lost 5 bases and 5 bases, there was a span of 10 bases. Per germline, CDR1 LNHNV and CDR2 YYDKDF (reference sequence). CDR3 length equals 13 residues.

The genes are TRBV15 and TRBJ2-1; possibly TRBD2 for D (5 bases). The TCR originated in an older woman who had recovered from COVID-19. Sequenced sample: PBMCs or T cells enriched from blood (not recorded which). CDR3 bases: TGTGCCACCAGCCCCGAGGGAAACAATGAGCAGTTCTTC. It specifies CATSPEGNNEQFF.